The source of this T cell receptor (beta chain) is a study of blood T cell repertoires in COVID-19. In germline, CDR1 is MNHNY, CDR2 SVGAGI (reference sequence). Germline trimming cut 0 bases from V and 9 bases from J; bases unmatched to any gene: 7. The CDR3 has 16 residues. Assay: immunoSEQ multiplex PCR; the TCRdb copy retains only in-frame clones and omits some. The repertoire holds 180,000 or so clones, with 75% to 90% as singletons. Sequencing input: PBMCs or T cells enriched from blood (not recorded which). The genes are TRBV6-6 and TRBJ1-6, with TRBD1 identical over 8 bases. The clonotype comes from a woman aged 40 to 55 with acute COVID-19. DNA of the CDR3: TGTGCCAGCAGTTACTCCTCGGACAGGGCTTTTTCACCCCTCCACTTT. Protein: CASSYSSDRAFSPLHF.